The 27 T cell receptor beta chains listed next were all sequenced from one sample in a study of blood T cell repertoires in COVID-19. Using immunoSEQ multiplex PCR, the repertoire was profiled, and TCRdb retains in-frame clones only, with some absent. The sample contains some 120,000 clones, almost 85% of which appear only once. Sequences were obtained from peripheral blood. Receptors were obtained from a woman aged 25 to 39 who had recovered from COVID-19.

The chain recombines TRBV4-1 with TRBJ2-5, with 12 bases fitting TRBD2. Per germline, CDR1 MGHRA and CDR2 YSYEKL. This CDR3 spans 16 amino acids. V lost 4 bases, J lost 6 bases, and 9 bases stayed unmatched. The CDR3 loop reads CASSPLAGGSIQTQYF. CDR3 DNA: TGCGCCAGCAGCCCACTAGCGGGGGGCTCCATCCAGACCCAGTACTTC.

The CDR3 sequence: CSAGQLNTEAFF. The CDR3 DNA reads as TGCAGCGCCGGACAACTCAACACTGAAGCTTTCTTT. The V call is TRBV29-1, the J call TRBJ1-1; perhaps TRBD1 as D (5 bases). V gave up 7 bases and J gave up 2 bases, with 11 bases separating them. Per the germline V gene, CDR1 is SQVTM and CDR2 is ANQGSEA. The CDR3 spans 12 residues. Full variable domain (missing parts from reference TRBV29-1 and TRBJ1-1): SAVISQKPSRDICQRGTSLTIQCQVDSQVTMMFWYRQQPGQSLTLIATANQGSEATYESGFVIDKFPISRPNLTFSTLTVSNMSPEDSSIYLCSAGQLNTEAFFGQGTRLTVV.

The chain carries TRBV6-2 or TRBV6-3 and TRBJ2-7, with TRBD1 matching 9 bases. V gave up 4 bases and J gave up 3 bases; unmatched junction bases: 10. The CDR3 spans 16 residues. Germline lookup yields CDR1 MNHEY and CDR2 SVGEGT. This CDR3 reads CASSSPGQGSVYEQYF. CDR3 nucleotides: TGTGCCAGCAGTTCCCCGGGACAGGGATCGGTCTACGAGCAGTACTTC.

This chain connects TRBV7-2 to TRBJ1-6; D perhaps matches TRBD1 (5 bases). Trimming cost V 2 bases and J 7 bases, with 12 bases left between them. From germline, CDR1 is SGHTA and CDR2 FQGNSA. The CDR3 is 15 amino acids. Written as DNA, the CDR3 is TGTGCCAGCAGCTTAACCCAGGGCCTGAATTCACCCCTCCACTTT. This sequence encodes CASSLTQGLNSPLHF.

The chain combines TRBV5-1 with TRBJ1-1; tentatively, D is TRBD1 (6 bases). Germline CDR1 reads SGHRS; CDR2 reads YFSETQ. The CDR3 loop spans 18 amino acids. Trimming took 1 base from V and 4 from J, leaving 23 bases between them. The CDR3 loop reads CASSLSSWAGVELTEAFF. The CDR3 DNA sequence: TGCGCCAGCAGCTTGTCTTCTTGGGCAGGGGTCGAGCTCACTGAAGCTTTCTTT. Combining the CDR3 with reference TRBV5-1 and TRBJ1-1 gives the whole variable domain KAGVTQTPRYLIKTRGQQVTLSCSPISGHRSVSWYQQTPGQGLQFLFEYFSETQRNKGNFPGRFSGRQFSNSRSEMNVSTLELGDSALYLCASSLSSWAGVELTEAFFGQGTRLTVV.

This clone was counted only a few times. The chain has TRBV12-3 or TRBV12-4 and TRBJ2-1; D remains unclear. CDR3 length equals 12 residues. Trimming removed 3 bases from V and 6 bases from J, with 6 bases in between. The CDR3 region is CASSLQINEQFF. The CDR3 DNA sequence: TGTGCCAGCAGTTTGCAGATCAATGAGCAGTTCTTC.

CDR3: CASSYGGSGVETQYF. The CDR3 region has the DNA TGTGCCAGCAGTTACGGTGGTAGCGGGGTAGAGACCCAGTACTTC. This chain joins TRBV6-5 and TRBJ2-5; 8 bases are a match to TRBD2. The J segment lost 4 bases and the V segment lost 2 bases, leaving 6 bases of the junction unmatched. Germline V gives CDR1 MNHEY, CDR2 SVGAGI. The CDR3 is made up of 15 amino acids.

The chain couples TRBV7-3 to TRBJ2-7; 12 nucleotides line up with TRBD1. Unmatched junction bases numbered 4, after V lost 5 bases and J lost 5 bases. There are 14 residues in the CDR3. Germline V gene sequence: CDR1 SGHTA, CDR2 FQGTGA. The CDR3 loop is CASSPGTGGDEQYF. In DNA form, the CDR3 reads TGTGCCAGCAGCCCAGGGACAGGGGGCGACGAGCAGTACTTC.

The chain is built from TRBV5-1 and TRBJ2-7, with 13 bases identical to TRBD2. The V gene end was trimmed by 4 bases and the J gene end by 10 bases; junction bases not matched to a gene: 8. This CDR3 spans 14 amino acids. From germline, CDR1 is SGHRS and CDR2 YFSETQ. The DNA for the CDR3 is TGCGCCAGCAGCCAAGGCACTAGCGGGGGGGCTCAGTACTTC. Translation gives CASSQGTSGGAQYF. The variable domain in full, completed from reference TRBV5-1 and TRBJ2-7, reads KAGVTQTPRYLIKTRGQQVTLSCSPISGHRSVSWYQQTPGQGLQFLFEYFSETQRNKGNFPGRFSGRQFSNSRSEMNVSTLELGDSALYLCASSQGTSGGAQYFGPGTRLTVT.

The chain employs TRBV9 and TRBJ1-1; D is uncertain. With 6 bases removed from V and 3 bases from J, the gap between germline ends came to 12 bases. CDR1 and CDR2 from the germline V gene are SGDLS and YYNGEE. The CDR3 spans 13 residues. The CDR3 region is CASTSSQDTEAFF. The CDR3 nucleotides read TGTGCCAGCACCAGTAGTCAGGACACTGAAGCTTTCTTT.

This chain uses TRBV6-5 with TRBJ1-2, with D hard to call. The germline V gene encodes CDR1 MNHEY and CDR2 SVGAGI. The V end lost 0 bases, the J end lost 8 bases, and 10 bases lay between the germline ends. This CDR3 is built from 13 residues. The chain's CDR3 is CASSYSGGGGYTF. CDR3 DNA sequence: TGTGCCAGCAGTTACTCCGGCGGAGGGGGCTACACCTTC.

The chain couples TRBV27 to TRBJ2-3, with D maybe TRBD2 (6 bases). Between the trimmed V and J ends, which lost 11 bases and 4 bases, there was a span of 19 bases. The CDR3 totals 14 residues. CDR1 MNHEY and CDR2 SMNVEV come from the germline V gene (reference sequence). The DNA of the CDR3 is TGTGCCTCAGTCGGAGGGAGATCCCCAGATACGCAGTATTTT. Amino acids: CASVGGRSPDTQYF.

The chain couples TRBV20-1 to TRBJ1-6; D is undetermined. The CDR3 extends over 15 amino acids. CDR1 DFQATT and CDR2 SNEGSKA come from the germline V gene (reference sequence). Between the trimmed V and J ends, which lost 3 bases and 9 bases, there was a span of 18 bases. The CDR3 loop reads CSASPTQAGGSPLHF. DNA for the CDR3: TGCAGTGCTAGTCCCACCCAGGCAGGAGGTTCACCCCTCCACTTT.

This rearrangement joins TRBV5-8 to TRBJ2-1; 8 bases are shared with TRBD1. V shed 4 bases, J shed 0 bases, and the junction held 6 bases outside the gene matches. CDR1 and CDR2 from the germline V gene are SGHTS and YDEGEE. This CDR3 region has 16 residues. The CDR3 here is CASSNYRGSSYNEQFF. The CDR3 DNA is TGTGCCAGCAGCAACTACAGGGGGAGCTCCTACAATGAGCAGTTCTTC.

This chain links TRBV24-1 with TRBJ1-2; 8 bases line up with TRBD1. Germline CDR1 reads KGHDR; CDR2 reads SFDVKD. This CDR3 region has 14 residues. With 9 bases clipped from V and 9 bases from J, the junction kept 14 bases outside the gene matches. The CDR3 sequence is CATAWDRFFLCYTF. The CDR3 coding sequence is TGTGCCACCGCTTGGGACAGGTTTTTCCTATGCTACACCTTC.

This chain links TRBV4-1 with TRBJ1-5; TRBD1 agrees at 11 bases. This CDR3 has 15 amino acids. Germline lookup yields CDR1 MGHRA and CDR2 YSYEKL. The V and J ends lost 1 base and 6 bases, in that order; junction bases with no gene match: 2. As DNA, the CDR3 is TGCGCCAGCAGCCAAGGGACAGGGGGCAGTCAGCCCCAGCATTTT. This sequence encodes CASSQGTGGSQPQHF.

The gene calls are TRBV27 and TRBJ2-1; perhaps TRBD2 as D (5 bases). CDR1 and CDR2 (germline): MNHEY, SMNVEV (reference sequence). V was clipped by 1 base and J by 5 bases, with 18 bases between them. The CDR3 sequence is 17 residues long. This CDR3 is CASSLLGSTSRDNEQFF. The CDR3 coding sequence is TGTGCCAGCAGTTTATTAGGTTCGACATCGAGGGACAATGAGCAGTTCTTC.

The chain joins TRBV7-3 to TRBJ1-2; a possible D gene is TRBD1 (6 bases). From germline, CDR1 is SGHTA and CDR2 FQGTGA. CDR3 size: 14 residues. With 5 bases removed from V and 3 bases from J, the gap between germline ends came to 13 bases. The CDR3 DNA sequence: TGTGCCAGCAGCCCGACGGCAGGGGACTATGGCTACACCTTC. Its translation is CASSPTAGDYGYTF.

The J gene is TRBJ1-2, the V gene TRBV5-1, with 7 bases lining up with TRBD1. This CDR3 contains 15 residues. CDR1 and CDR2 (germline): SGHRS, YFSETQ. V was clipped by 4 bases and J by 0 bases; unmatched bases: 6. DNA for the CDR3: TGCGCCAGCAGCCCGAACAGGGGTTCTAACTATGGCTACACCTTC. As protein: CASSPNRGSNYGYTF.

The chain combines TRBV11-2 with TRBJ2-1, with TRBD1 identical over 9 bases. CDR1 is SGHAT, CDR2 FQNNGV, per germline. There are 14 residues in the CDR3. V was pared by 5 bases and J by 7 bases, with 6 bases of the junction left unmatched. The DNA for the CDR3 is TGTGCCAGCAGCACCGGACAGGGGAGGAATGAGCAGTTCTTC. Its protein is CASSTGQGRNEQFF.

This clone appeared a single time. The chain uses TRBV5-1 and TRBJ2-1, with D perhaps TRBD2 (6 bases). The CDR3 covers 14 residues. The V end lost 5 bases, the J end lost 2 bases, and 11 bases lay between the germline ends. The germline CDR1 and CDR2 sequences are SGHRS and YFSETQ. In nucleotides, the CDR3 is TGCGCCAGCAGTCCCCTAGCGACCTACAATGAGCAGTTCTTC. It specifies CASSPLATYNEQFF.

The genes are TRBV14 and TRBJ2-7, with 10 bases fitting TRBD2. This CDR3 has 16 residues. Germline CDR1 reads SGHDN; CDR2 reads FVKESK. V lost 4 bases, J lost 0 bases, and 6 bases stayed unmatched. The CDR3 DNA reads as TGTGCCAGCAGCCGACTAGCGGGTGACAGCTCCTACGAGCAGTACTTC. Protein: CASSRLAGDSSYEQYF.

The V gene is TRBV29-1, the J gene TRBJ2-1; TRBD2 matches at 9 bases. The CDR3 loop spans 15 amino acids. Losses at the gene ends were 4 bases for V and 5 bases for J; bases not matched to a gene: 9. The germline CDR1 and CDR2 sequences are SQVTM and ANQGSEA. The CDR3 nucleotides read TGCAGCGTTGGGTCTAGCGGGGTGACAAACAATGAGCAGTTCTTC. Protein: CSVGSSGVTNNEQFF.

The rearrangement uses TRBV6-5 and TRBJ2-3; 9 bases agree with TRBD2. V shed 10 bases and J 1 base; nucleotides not matched to a gene: 6. The CDR3 length is 14 residues. Germline assignment: CDR1 MNHEY and CDR2 SVGAGI. The CDR3 sequence is CATSSGTGTDTQYF. The CDR3 region has the DNA TGTGCCACCTCTAGCGGGACCGGCACAGATACGCAGTATTTT.

The chain joins TRBV6-5 to TRBJ2-5; D unresolved. Germline CDR1 is MNHEY and CDR2 is SVGAGI. Trimming removed 6 bases from V and 1 base from J, with 12 bases in between. This CDR3 is 14 amino acids long. The CDR3 bases are TGTGCCAGCAGCTCCGAACACACCCAAGAGACCCAGTACTTC. This codes for CASSSEHTQETQYF.

This chain links TRBV9 with TRBJ2-3, with 14 nucleotides matching TRBD2. CDR3 length: 16 amino acids. Germline assignment: CDR1 SGDLS and CDR2 YYNGEE. The ends lost 2 bases at V and 6 bases at J; junction bases unmatched: 5. The CDR3 here is CASSVGTSGSSDTQYF. The CDR3 DNA is TGTGCCAGCAGCGTCGGGACTAGCGGGAGCTCGGATACGCAGTATTTT.

The chain links TRBV14 to TRBJ2-5; 9 positions match TRBD2. The CDR3 sequence is 18 residues long. Germline CDR1 is SGHDN and CDR2 is FVKESK. Losses at the gene ends were 0 bases for V and 4 bases for J; bases not matched to a gene: 12. The CDR3 DNA reads as TGTGCCAGCAGCCAAGATCCGAATAGCGGGAGAGTTGGAGAGACCCAGTACTTC. Encoded protein: CASSQDPNSGRVGETQYF.